The 2 T cell receptor beta chains below come from one sample, sequenced in a study of CD8 T cells in Susac syndrome. cDNA came from 0.5 to 1 ug RNA primed by random hexamers. TCRdb reanalysed the immunoSEQ multiplex PCR reads using MiXCR and keeps one entry per CDR3 protein. The sample lists hundreds of thousands of distinct CDR3 sequences, 95% occurring once. Sequenced sample: CD4+ T cells from PBMCs. The receptor set was obtained from a human donor with multiple sclerosis.

The CDR3 DNA is TGTGCCAGCAGTGGTGTTGGCTCCTCGCGGGCCCAGTACTTC. Amino acids: CASSGVGSSRAQYF. The chain is built from TRBV9 and TRBJ2-5; possibly TRBD2 for D (5 bases). Germline V CDR1 and CDR2: SGDLS, YYNGEE. The CDR3 has 14 residues. With 5 bases removed from V and 9 bases from J, the gap between germline ends came to 20 bases.

The chain is built from TRBV18 and TRBJ2-3; D gene uncertain. Deletions cut 6 bases from V and 4 bases from J, with 8 bases between. CDR1 KGHSH and CDR2 LQKENI come from the germline V gene. The CDR3 runs 12 residues. DNA of the CDR3: TGTGCCAGCTCCGAAGTTTCAGATACGCAGTATTTT. This translates into CASSEVSDTQYF.